Listed here are 21 T cell receptor beta chains from one sample, sequenced in a study of cytomegalovirus exposure and HLA in healthy donors. The PCR employed 60 Vbeta primers together with 13 Jbeta primers. Data came from immunoSEQ multiplex PCR; TCRdb stores just in-frame clones and leaves some out. This sample has 75,000 to 100,000 clones, with approximately 72% found just once. The sequenced sample was PBMCs. All receptors derive from a woman aged 70-85 years in good health and CMV-seropositive.

The chain joins TRBV5-6 to TRBJ2-7; no firm D call. V gave up 1 base and J gave up 2 bases, with 7 bases separating them. Germline assignment: CDR1 SGHDT and CDR2 YYEEEE. The CDR3 length is 13 residues. CDR3 protein: CASSLYTTYEQYF. The CDR3 bases are TGTGCCAGCAGCTTGTACACCACCTACGAGCAGTACTTC.

V is TRBV7-3 and J is TRBJ2-3, with TRBD1 identical over 9 bases. V shed 5 bases, J shed 4 bases, and the junction held 7 bases outside the gene matches. CDR3 length: 15 residues. Germline V CDR1 and CDR2: SGHTA, FQGTGA. The CDR3 DNA follows: TGTGCCAGCAGCCCAAACAGGGGGCGGTCAGATACGCAGTATTTT. Its protein is CASSPNRGRSDTQYF.

The chain uses TRBV23-1 and TRBJ1-4; D is ambiguous. TRBV23-1 is reported as an ORF; its role is uncertain. V gave up 3 bases and J gave up 2 bases, with 16 bases separating them. The CDR3 contains 17 residues. The CDR3 sequence is CASSHLLAPWTNEKLFF. The CDR3 DNA is TGCGCCAGCAGTCACCTCCTAGCACCGTGGACTAATGAAAAACTGTTTTTT.

On this clone: Mismatch with germline at one junction end may stem from a read error. The chain joins TRBV6-5 to TRBJ1-5; a possible D gene is TRBD1 (6 bases). Germline loops: CDR1 MNHEY, CDR2 SVGAGI. The CDR3 contains 15 residues. Here the CDR3 DNA reads TGTGCCAGCAGTTACTCCCGACAGGTTGAGCAGCTCCAGCATTTT. As protein: CASSYSRQVEQLQHF.

The chain is built from TRBV11-2 and TRBJ1-2; D is unclear. The CDR3 length is 15 residues. The germline V gene encodes CDR1 SGHAT and CDR2 FQNNGV. The germline V and J ends were trimmed by 5 bases and 3 bases, with 16 bases remaining between them. CDR3 sequence (DNA): TGTGCCAGCAGCCCAGATGGGCAGAGTTACTATGGCTACACCTTC. Protein sequence: CASSPDGQSYYGYTF.

The rearrangement uses TRBV12-5 and TRBJ2-7, with D perhaps TRBD1 (6 bases). The V end was cut by 2 bases, the J end by 6 bases, with 20 bases between. From germline, CDR1 is LGHNT and CDR2 FRNRAP. This CDR3 has 16 amino acids. The DNA for the CDR3 is TGTGCTAGTGGTTTGATCATAACGACAGGCCGAGTCGAGCAGTACTTC. The encoded protein is CASGLIITTGRVEQYF.

The V and J genes are TRBV11-2 and TRBJ2-3; 9 bases fit TRBD2. Looked up from germline, CDR1 is SGHAT and CDR2 is FQNNGV. The CDR3 contains 14 residues. After removal of 4 bases from V and 6 bases from J, the junction contained 5 bases not matched to a gene. CDR3 coding DNA: TGTGCCAGCAGCTCAGTAGCGGGAGACGATACGCAGTATTTT. This translates into CASSSVAGDDTQYF.

This clone turned up a few times. V is TRBV5-5 and J is TRBJ1-5, with D maybe TRBD1 (5 bases). V was trimmed by 2 bases and J by 6 bases, leaving 15 bases between them. The CDR3 spans 15 residues. Germline V gene lookup returns CDR1 SGHKS and CDR2 YYEKEE (reference sequence). CDR3 DNA sequence: TGTGCCAGCAGCTTTCTTGCAGGGCAGGGTCAGCCCCAGCATTTT. Amino acid sequence: CASSFLAGQGQPQHF.

The chain couples TRBV6-5 to TRBJ2-7; 10 bases are shared with TRBD2. The CDR3 spans 14 residues. Germline V CDR1 and CDR2: MNHEY, SVGAGI. J was trimmed by 6 bases and V by 7 bases; bases with no gene match: 9. CDR3: CASNRLAGVGEQYF. CDR3 bases: TGTGCCAGCAATAGGCTAGCGGGAGTTGGCGAGCAGTACTTC.

This chain connects TRBV18 to TRBJ2-7; 8 nucleotides align to TRBD1. CDR1 is KGHSH, CDR2 LQKENI, per germline. The CDR3 covers 13 residues. V lost 4 bases, J lost 7 bases, and 6 bases stayed unmatched. CDR3 coding DNA: TGTGCCAGCTCACTCCAAGACAGGGGAGAGCAGTACTTC. Encoded protein: CASSLQDRGEQYF.

The rearrangement links TRBV29-1 to TRBJ1-2, with D unclear. CDR1 is SQVTM, CDR2 ANQGSEA, per germline. The V end lost 7 bases, the J end lost 5 bases, and 14 bases lay between the germline ends. The CDR3 is 12 residues long. The CDR3 DNA reads TGCAGCGGAAAGTATCCGACATATGGCTACACCTTC. This encodes CSGKYPTYGYTF.

The V and J genes are TRBV5-1 and TRBJ2-1, with 8 bases identical to TRBD1. The CDR3 sequence is 16 residues long. V shed 3 bases and J 0 bases; nucleotides not matched to a gene: 5. Germline CDR1 SGHRS, CDR2 YFSETQ. CDR3 sequence: CASSYRQGSSYNEQFF. DNA for the CDR3: TGCGCCAGCAGCTACCGACAGGGGAGCTCCTACAATGAGCAGTTCTTC.

This clone was picked up a small number of times. The gene calls are TRBV2 and TRBJ2-5, with 8 bases lining up with TRBD1. CDR3 length: 14 residues. J gave up 5 bases and V 5 bases, and 7 bases lay outside the gene matches. Germline CDR1 and CDR2: SNHLY and FYNNEI. CDR3 region: CASSLRTGSETQYF. In DNA, the CDR3 is TGTGCCAGCAGTTTAAGGACAGGGTCTGAGACCCAGTACTTC.

CDR3 in amino acids: CASSLTGQGHQPQHF. The CDR3 DNA follows: TGCGCCAGCAGCTTAACGGGACAGGGGCATCAGCCCCAGCATTTT. The rearrangement joins TRBV5-1 to TRBJ1-5; 10 bases are shared with TRBD1. J gave up 5 bases and V 2 bases, and 4 bases lay outside the gene matches. This CDR3 has 15 amino acids. CDR1 and CDR2 from the germline V gene are SGHRS and YFSETQ. The full variable domain, in which reference TRBV5-1 and TRBJ1-5 provide the parts outside the CDR3, is KAGVTQTPRYLIKTRGQQVTLSCSPISGHRSVSWYQQTPGQGLQFLFEYFSETQRNKGNFPGRFSGRQFSNSRSEMNVSTLELGDSALYLCASSLTGQGHQPQHFGDGTRLSIL.

This clone was detected only once. V gene TRBV7-8 combines with J gene TRBJ2-4; 12 nucleotides align to TRBD2. The CDR3 spans 22 residues. Germline CDR1 and CDR2: SGHVS and FQNEAQ. The trim removed 3 bases at V and 3 bases at J, leaving 21 bases unmatched. For the CDR3, the DNA is TGTGCCAGCAGCTTTATTACTAGCGGGAGGATGGACGGAGGGTATGGCAAAAACATTCAGTACTTC. This sequence encodes CASSFITSGRMDGGYGKNIQYF.

The chain links TRBV11-2 to TRBJ1-1; D remains unclear. Germline CDR1 SGHAT, CDR2 FQNNGV. Deletions cut 4 bases from V and 4 bases from J, with 10 bases between. This CDR3 is built from 13 residues. The CDR3 coding sequence is TGTGCCAGCAGCTCCAACAGTGGCACTGAAGCTTTCTTT. Encoded protein: CASSSNSGTEAFF.

The chain is built from TRBV15 and TRBJ1-2; tentatively, D is TRBD1 (6 bases). The germline V gene encodes CDR1 LNHNV and CDR2 YYDKDF (reference sequence). The CDR3 sequence is 16 residues long. The ends were cut back, 0 bases at V and 3 bases at J, with 14 bases in the middle. The CDR3 reads CATSRDSNRADYGYTF. The CDR3 DNA is TGTGCCACCAGCAGAGATAGTAACAGGGCCGACTATGGCTACACCTTC.

In this sample, this clone turned up a few times. CDR3 sequence (DNA): TGTGCCAGCAATGGACGGGGATATCAGCCCCAGCATTTT. As protein: CASNGRGYQPQHF. The chain employs TRBV2 and TRBJ1-5; D is uncertain. V was shortened by 7 bases and J by 5 bases, with 12 bases between the two germline ends. There are 13 residues in the CDR3. Per the germline V gene, CDR1 is SNHLY and CDR2 is FYNNEI.

The rearrangement links TRBV28 to TRBJ2-2; TRBD1 might be the D (5 bases). Germline assignment: CDR1 MDHEN and CDR2 SYDVKM. This CDR3 has 15 amino acids. V was trimmed by 7 bases and J by 5 bases, leaving 17 bases between them. CDR3 protein: CASTRGQGRTGELFF. The CDR3 DNA is TGTGCCAGCACCCGTGGGCAGGGAAGAACCGGGGAGCTGTTTTTT.

V gene TRBV11-3 combines with J gene TRBJ2-1, with 7 bases identical to TRBD1. Germline V CDR1 and CDR2: SGHNT, YENEEA. V lost 5 bases, J lost 6 bases, and 4 bases stayed unmatched. The CDR3 loop spans 13 amino acids. The CDR3 bases are TGTGCCAGCAGCCTCCACAGGGGCAATGAGCAGTTCTTC. It specifies CASSLHRGNEQFF.

The chain links TRBV28 to TRBJ2-7, with D perhaps being TRBD1 or TRBD2 (9 bases each). The V end lost 6 bases, the J end lost 4 bases, and 28 bases lay between the germline ends. The germline V gene has CDR1 MDHEN and CDR2 SYDVKM. The CDR3 is 18 amino acids. The chain's CDR3 is CASRHRGLGGRASYEQYF. In nucleotides, the CDR3 is TGTGCCAGCAGACACAGGGGGCTGGGCGGGAGGGCTTCATACGAGCAGTACTTC.